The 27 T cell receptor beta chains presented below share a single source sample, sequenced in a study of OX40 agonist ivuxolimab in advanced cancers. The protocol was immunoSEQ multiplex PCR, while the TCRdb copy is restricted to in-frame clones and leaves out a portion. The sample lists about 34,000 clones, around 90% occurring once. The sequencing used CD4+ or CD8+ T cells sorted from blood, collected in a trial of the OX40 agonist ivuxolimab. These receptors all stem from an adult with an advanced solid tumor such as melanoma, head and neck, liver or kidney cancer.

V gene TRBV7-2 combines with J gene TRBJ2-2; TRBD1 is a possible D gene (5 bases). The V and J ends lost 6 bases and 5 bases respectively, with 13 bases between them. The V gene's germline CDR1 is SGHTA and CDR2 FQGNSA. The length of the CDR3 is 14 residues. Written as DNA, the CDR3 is TGTGCCAGCAGTCAGGGCCGCTATACCGGGGAGCTGTTTTTT. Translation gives CASSQGRYTGELFF.

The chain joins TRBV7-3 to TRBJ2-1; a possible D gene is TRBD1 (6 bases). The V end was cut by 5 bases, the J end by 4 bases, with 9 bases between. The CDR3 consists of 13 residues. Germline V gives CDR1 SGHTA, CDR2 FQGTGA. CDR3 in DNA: TGTGCCAGCAGCGTAGACAGGTACAATGAGCAGTTCTTC. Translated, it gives CASSVDRYNEQFF.

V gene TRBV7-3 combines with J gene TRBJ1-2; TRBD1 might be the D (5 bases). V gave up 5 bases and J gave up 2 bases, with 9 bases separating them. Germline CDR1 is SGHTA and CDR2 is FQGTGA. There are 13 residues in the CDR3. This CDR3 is CASSPGANYGYTF. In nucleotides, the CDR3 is TGTGCCAGCAGCCCTGGGGCAAACTATGGCTACACCTTC.

CDR3 nucleotides: TGTGCCTGTCTACAGGGTGTAACTAATGAAAAACTGTTTTTT. This encodes CACLQGVTNEKLFF. The genes are TRBV30 and TRBJ1-4, with a possible D match to TRBD1 (6 bases). Germline V gene data show CDR1 as GTSNPN and CDR2 as SVGIG (reference sequence). V was cut by 6 bases and J by 1 base, with 12 bases left in between. This CDR3 has 14 amino acids.

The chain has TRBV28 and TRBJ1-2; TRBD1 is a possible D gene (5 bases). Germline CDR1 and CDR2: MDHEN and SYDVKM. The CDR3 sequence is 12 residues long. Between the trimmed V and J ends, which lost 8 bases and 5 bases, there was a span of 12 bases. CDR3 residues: CASSFGGYGYTF. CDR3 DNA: TGTGCCAGCTCTTTTGGGGGTTATGGCTACACCTTC.

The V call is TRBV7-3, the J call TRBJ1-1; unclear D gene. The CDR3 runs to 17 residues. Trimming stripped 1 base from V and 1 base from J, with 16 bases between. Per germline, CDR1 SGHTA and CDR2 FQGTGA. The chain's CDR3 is CASSLISLKRSNTEAFF. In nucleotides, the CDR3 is TGTGCCAGCAGCTTAATATCCCTGAAGAGATCGAACACTGAAGCTTTCTTT.

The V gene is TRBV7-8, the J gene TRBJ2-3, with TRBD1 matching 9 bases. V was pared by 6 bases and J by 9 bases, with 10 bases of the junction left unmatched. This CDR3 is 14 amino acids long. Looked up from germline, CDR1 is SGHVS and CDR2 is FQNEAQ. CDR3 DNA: TGTGCCAGCAGGGAAAGGGGACAGGGTCGGACGCAGTATTTT. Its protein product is CASRERGQGRTQYF. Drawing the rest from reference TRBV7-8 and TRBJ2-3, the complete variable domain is GAGVSQSPRYKVAKRGQDVALRCDPISGHVSLFWYQQALGQGPEFLTYFQNEAQLDKSGLPSDRFFAERPEGSVSTLKIQRTQQEDSAVYLCASRERGQGRTQYFGPGTRLTVL.

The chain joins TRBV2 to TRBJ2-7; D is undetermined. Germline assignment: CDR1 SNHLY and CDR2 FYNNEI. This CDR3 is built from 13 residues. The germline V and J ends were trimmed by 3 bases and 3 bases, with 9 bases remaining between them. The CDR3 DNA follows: TGTGCCAGCAGTGAGATAGACATCTACGAGCAGTACTTC. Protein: CASSEIDIYEQYF.

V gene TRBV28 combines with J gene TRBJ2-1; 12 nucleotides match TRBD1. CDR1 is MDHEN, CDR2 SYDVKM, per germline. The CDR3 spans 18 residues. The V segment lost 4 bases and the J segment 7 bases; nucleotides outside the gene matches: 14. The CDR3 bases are TGTGCCAGCAGTTCAGACTTGGGACAGGGGGCGAGTAGAAATGAGCAGTTCTTC. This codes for CASSSDLGQGASRNEQFF.

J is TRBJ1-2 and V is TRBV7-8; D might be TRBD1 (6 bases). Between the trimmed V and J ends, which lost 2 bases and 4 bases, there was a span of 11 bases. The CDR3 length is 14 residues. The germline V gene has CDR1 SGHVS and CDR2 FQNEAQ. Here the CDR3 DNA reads TGTGCCAGCAGCTTAAGTGGGGGGCTCTATGGCTACACCTTC. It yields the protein CASSLSGGLYGYTF.

CDR3 residues: CASSSPRSETQYF. The CDR3 DNA reads as TGTGCCAGCAGCTCCCCCCGCTCAGAGACCCAGTACTTC. V usage is TRBV7-9 and J usage is TRBJ2-5; D not certain. The CDR3 is 13 amino acids. Germline lookup yields CDR1 SEHNR and CDR2 FQNEAQ (reference sequence). V lost 4 bases to trimming and J lost 4 bases, with 10 bases between them.

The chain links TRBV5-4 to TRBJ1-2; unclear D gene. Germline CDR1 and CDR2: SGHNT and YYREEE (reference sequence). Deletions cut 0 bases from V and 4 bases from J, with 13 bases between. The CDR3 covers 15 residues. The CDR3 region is CASSLGSGSSYGYTF. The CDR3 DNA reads TGTGCCAGCAGCTTGGGATCCGGGAGTTCCTATGGCTACACCTTC.

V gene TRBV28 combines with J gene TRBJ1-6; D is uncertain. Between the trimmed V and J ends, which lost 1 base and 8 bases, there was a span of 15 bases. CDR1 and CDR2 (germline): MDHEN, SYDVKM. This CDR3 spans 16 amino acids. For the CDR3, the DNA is TGTGCCAGCAGTTTATCGGAGTTGGGGAAAGATTCACCCCTCCACTTT. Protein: CASSLSELGKDSPLHF.

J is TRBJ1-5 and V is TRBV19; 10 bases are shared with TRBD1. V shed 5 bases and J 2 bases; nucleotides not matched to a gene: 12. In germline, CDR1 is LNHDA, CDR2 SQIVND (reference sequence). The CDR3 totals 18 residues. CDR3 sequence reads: CASSGGTGDLVRNQPQHF. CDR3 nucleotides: TGTGCCAGTAGTGGGGGGACAGGGGACCTCGTGCGCAATCAGCCCCAGCATTTT. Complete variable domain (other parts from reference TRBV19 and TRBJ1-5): DGGITQSPKYLFRKEGQNVTLSCEQNLNHDAMYWYRQDPGQGLRLIYYSQIVNDFQKGDIAEGYSVSREKKESFPLTVTSAQKNPTAFYLCASSGGTGDLVRNQPQHFGDGTRLSIL.

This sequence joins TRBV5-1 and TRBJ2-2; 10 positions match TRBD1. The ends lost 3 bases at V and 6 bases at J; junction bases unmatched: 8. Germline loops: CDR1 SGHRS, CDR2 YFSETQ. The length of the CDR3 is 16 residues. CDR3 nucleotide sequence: TGCGCCAGCAGCTACATCGAAGGACAGGGGGCCGGGGAGCTGTTTTTT. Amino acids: CASSYIEGQGAGELFF.

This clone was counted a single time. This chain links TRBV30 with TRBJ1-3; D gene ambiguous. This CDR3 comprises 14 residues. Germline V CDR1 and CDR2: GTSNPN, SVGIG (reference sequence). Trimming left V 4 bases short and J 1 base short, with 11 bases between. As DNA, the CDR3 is TGTGCCTGGACTCCGGGAGGGTCTGGAAACACCATATATTTT. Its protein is CAWTPGGSGNTIYF.

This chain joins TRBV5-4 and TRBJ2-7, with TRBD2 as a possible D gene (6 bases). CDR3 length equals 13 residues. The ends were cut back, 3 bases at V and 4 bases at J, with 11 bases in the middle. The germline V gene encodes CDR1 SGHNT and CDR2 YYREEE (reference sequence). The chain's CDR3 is CASSSRESYEQYF. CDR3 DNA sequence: TGTGCCAGCAGCTCACGGGAGTCTTACGAGCAGTACTTC.

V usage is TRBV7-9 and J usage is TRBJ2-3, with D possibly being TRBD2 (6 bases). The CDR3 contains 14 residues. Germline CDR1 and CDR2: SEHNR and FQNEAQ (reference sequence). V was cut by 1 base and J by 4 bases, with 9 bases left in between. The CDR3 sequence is CASSLVASADTQYF. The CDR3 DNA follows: TGTGCCAGCAGCTTAGTCGCTAGCGCAGATACGCAGTATTTT.

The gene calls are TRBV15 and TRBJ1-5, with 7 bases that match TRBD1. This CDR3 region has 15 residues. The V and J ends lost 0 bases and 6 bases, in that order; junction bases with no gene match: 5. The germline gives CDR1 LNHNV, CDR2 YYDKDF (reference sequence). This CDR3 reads CATSRDGAGGQPQHF. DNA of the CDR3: TGTGCCACCAGCAGAGATGGGGCAGGGGGTCAGCCCCAGCATTTT.

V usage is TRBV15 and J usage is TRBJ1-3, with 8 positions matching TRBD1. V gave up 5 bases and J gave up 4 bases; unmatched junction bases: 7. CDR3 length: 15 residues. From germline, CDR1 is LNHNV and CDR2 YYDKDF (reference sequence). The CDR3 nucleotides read TGTGCCACCAGCGGACAGACAGGGGAAGGAAACACCATATATTTT. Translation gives CATSGQTGEGNTIYF.

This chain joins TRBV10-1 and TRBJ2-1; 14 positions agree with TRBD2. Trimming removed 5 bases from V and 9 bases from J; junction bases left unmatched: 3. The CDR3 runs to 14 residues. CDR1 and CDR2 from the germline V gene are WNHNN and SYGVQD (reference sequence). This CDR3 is CASSTGLAGGEQFF. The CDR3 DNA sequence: TGCGCCAGCAGTACCGGACTAGCGGGAGGTGAGCAGTTCTTC.

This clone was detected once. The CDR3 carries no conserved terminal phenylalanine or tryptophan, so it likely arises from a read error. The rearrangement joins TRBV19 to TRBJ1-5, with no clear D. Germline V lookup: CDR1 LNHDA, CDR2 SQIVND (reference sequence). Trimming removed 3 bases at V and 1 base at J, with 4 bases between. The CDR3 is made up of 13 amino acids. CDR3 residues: CASSISSNQPQHS. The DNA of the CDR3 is TGTGCCAGTAGTATCTCCAGCAATCAGCCCCAGCATTCT.

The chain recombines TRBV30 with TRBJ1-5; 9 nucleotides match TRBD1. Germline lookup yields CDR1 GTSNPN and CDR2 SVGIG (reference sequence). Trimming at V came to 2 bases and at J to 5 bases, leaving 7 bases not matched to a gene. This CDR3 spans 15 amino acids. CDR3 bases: TGTGCCTGGAGTACCGGGACAGGGAACTATCAGCCCCAGCATTTT. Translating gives CAWSTGTGNYQPQHF.

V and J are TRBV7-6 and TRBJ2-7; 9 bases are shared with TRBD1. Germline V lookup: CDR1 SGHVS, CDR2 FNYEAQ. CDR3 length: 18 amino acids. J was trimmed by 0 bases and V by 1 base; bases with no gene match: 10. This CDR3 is CASSLGVGGQGSSYEQYF. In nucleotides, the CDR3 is TGTGCCAGCAGCTTAGGCGTAGGGGGACAGGGTAGCTCCTACGAGCAGTACTTC.

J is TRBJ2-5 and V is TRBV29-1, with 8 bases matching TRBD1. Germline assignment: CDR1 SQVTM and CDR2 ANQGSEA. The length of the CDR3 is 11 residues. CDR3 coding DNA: TGCAGTGCCGGGACAGGAGAGACCCAGTACTTC. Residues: CSAGTGETQYF. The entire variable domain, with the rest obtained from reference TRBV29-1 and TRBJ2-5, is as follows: SAVISQKPSRDICQRGTSLTIQCQVDSQVTMMFWYRQQPGQSLTLIATANQGSEATYESGFVIDKFPISRPNLTFSTLTVSNMSPEDSSIYLCSAGTGETQYFGPGTRLLVL.

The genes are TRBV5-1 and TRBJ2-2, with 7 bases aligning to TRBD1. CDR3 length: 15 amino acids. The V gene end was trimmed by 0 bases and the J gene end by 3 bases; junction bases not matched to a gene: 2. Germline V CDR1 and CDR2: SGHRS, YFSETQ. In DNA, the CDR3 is TGCGCCAGCAGCTTGGGACAGGGTCACACCGGGGAGCTGTTTTTT. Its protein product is CASSLGQGHTGELFF.

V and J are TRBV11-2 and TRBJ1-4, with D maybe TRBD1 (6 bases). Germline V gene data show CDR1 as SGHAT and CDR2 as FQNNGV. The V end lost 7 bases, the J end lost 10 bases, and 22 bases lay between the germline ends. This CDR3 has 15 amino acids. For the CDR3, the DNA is TGTGCCAGCACCCCTCTCGGGGGGCCCGGCGGAAAACTGTTTTTT. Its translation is CASTPLGGPGGKLFF.